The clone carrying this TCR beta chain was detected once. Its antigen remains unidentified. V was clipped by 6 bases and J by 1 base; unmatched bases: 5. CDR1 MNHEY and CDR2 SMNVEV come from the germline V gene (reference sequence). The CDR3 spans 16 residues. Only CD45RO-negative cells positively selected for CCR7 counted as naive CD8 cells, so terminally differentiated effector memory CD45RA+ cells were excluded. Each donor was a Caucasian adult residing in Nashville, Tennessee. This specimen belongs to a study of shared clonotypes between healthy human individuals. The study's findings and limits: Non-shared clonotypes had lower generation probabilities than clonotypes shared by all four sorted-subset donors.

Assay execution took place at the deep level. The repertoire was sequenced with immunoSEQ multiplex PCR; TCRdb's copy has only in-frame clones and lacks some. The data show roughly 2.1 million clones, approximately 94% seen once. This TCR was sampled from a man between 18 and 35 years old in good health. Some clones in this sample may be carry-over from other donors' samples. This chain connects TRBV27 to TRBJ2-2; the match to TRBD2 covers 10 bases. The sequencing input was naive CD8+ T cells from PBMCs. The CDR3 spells CASSPTSGVNTGELFF. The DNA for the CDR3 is TGTGCCAGCAGCCCCACTAGCGGGGTGAACACCGGGGAGCTGTTTTTT.